These 15 T cell receptor beta chains share one sample of origin, sequenced in a study of cytotoxic CD8 clonotypes in ibrutinib-treated CLL. Profiled with immunoSEQ multiplex PCR; TCRdb holds only in-frame clones, not every one. The table includes about 250,000 clones, around 70% detected once. Sequencing was performed on PBMCs, taken after 24 months of ibrutinib treatment. These receptors came from a human donor with chronic lymphocytic leukemia.

The rearrangement joins TRBV28 to TRBJ1-3; maybe TRBD1 (6 bases). The CDR3 has 14 residues. Per the germline V gene, CDR1 is MDHEN and CDR2 is SYDVKM. Trimming removed 6 bases at V and 4 bases at J, with 13 bases between. CDR3 protein: CASRGGGGGNTIYF. The CDR3 bases are TGTGCCAGCAGGGGAGGAGGGGGAGGAAACACCATATATTTT.

The chain joins TRBV27 to TRBJ2-3; 12 positions agree with TRBD2. V was clipped by 6 bases and J by 0 bases; unmatched bases: 7. Germline assignment: CDR1 MNHEY and CDR2 SMNVEV (reference sequence). CDR3 size: 17 residues. CDR3 nucleotides: TGTGCCAGCAGGCTTAGGACTAGCGGGGCTAGCACAGATACGCAGTATTTT. It codes for CASRLRTSGASTDTQYF.

The J gene is TRBJ2-1, the V gene TRBV4-3; 10 bases are a match to TRBD2. Per the germline V gene, CDR1 is LGHNA and CDR2 is YSLEER. V lost 5 bases, J lost 4 bases, and 8 bases stayed unmatched. CDR3 size: 16 residues. In DNA, the CDR3 is TGCGCCAGCAGCTGGACACTAGCGGGACTATACAATGAGCAGTTCTTC. This encodes CASSWTLAGLYNEQFF.

V gene TRBV5-1 combines with J gene TRBJ2-7; no clear D. CDR1 is SGHRS, CDR2 YFSETQ, per germline. The CDR3 loop spans 14 amino acids. V dropped 0 bases and J dropped 3 bases, with 10 bases sitting between them. CDR3 sequence: CASSLELLYYEQYF. In DNA, the CDR3 is TGCGCCAGCAGCTTGGAGCTCCTTTACTACGAGCAGTACTTC.

This chain connects TRBV6-5 to TRBJ1-2; a possible D gene is TRBD1 (5 bases). V lost 2 bases and J 4 bases, leaving 11 bases between the germline ends. The germline CDR1 and CDR2 sequences are MNHEY and SVGAGI. The CDR3 consists of 14 residues. CDR3 loop: CASSYLGTVYGYTF. CDR3 DNA sequence: TGTGCCAGCAGTTACCTAGGGACGGTCTATGGCTACACCTTC.

This clone was found once. The chain joins TRBV5-4 to TRBJ2-1; maybe TRBD2 (6 bases). With 0 bases removed from V and 0 bases from J, the gap between germline ends came to 7 bases. This CDR3 has 15 amino acids. Germline assignment: CDR1 SGHNT and CDR2 YYREEE (reference sequence). The CDR3 nucleotides read TGTGCCAGCAGCTTGGACGGGAGCTCCTACAATGAGCAGTTCTTC. Translating it yields CASSLDGSSYNEQFF.

The chain links TRBV28 to TRBJ2-5, with D maybe TRBD2 (7 bases). CDR1 and CDR2 (germline): MDHEN, SYDVKM. The ends were cut back, 4 bases at V and 2 bases at J, with 20 bases in the middle. This CDR3 is 17 amino acids long. The CDR3 is CASSSGGGGLAQETQYF. The CDR3 DNA reads as TGTGCCAGCAGTTCGGGTGGGGGGGGCCTGGCACAAGAGACCCAGTACTTC.

The table lists this clone with a few counts. The J gene is TRBJ2-1, the V gene TRBV5-1; 9 nucleotides align to TRBD2. V lost 2 bases to trimming and J lost 8 bases; unmatched junction nucleotides: 8. Germline CDR1 and CDR2: SGHRS and YFSETQ. The CDR3 runs to 15 residues. As DNA, the CDR3 is TGCGCCAGCAGCTTATTAGCGGGAGAGTCATATGAGCAGTTCTTC. This sequence encodes CASSLLAGESYEQFF.

The gene calls are TRBV11-2 and TRBJ2-7, with 9 bases matching TRBD2. The CDR3 has 14 residues. The V segment lost 2 bases and the J segment 3 bases; nucleotides outside the gene matches: 2. The V gene's germline CDR1 is SGHAT and CDR2 FQNNGV. The CDR3 spells CASSLLAGSYEQYF. CDR3 in DNA: TGTGCCAGCAGCTTACTAGCGGGAAGCTACGAGCAGTACTTC.

This clone showed up just once. The chain is built from TRBV7-2 and TRBJ1-5, with 7 bases identical to TRBD1. Trimming at V came to 5 bases and at J to 4 bases, leaving 5 bases not matched to a gene. This CDR3 region has 14 residues. The germline gives CDR1 SGHTA, CDR2 FQGNSA. In DNA form, the CDR3 reads TGTGCCAGCAGCCAGGGACAGCCAAATCAGCCCCAGCATTTT. Amino acids: CASSQGQPNQPQHF.

V is TRBV7-9 and J is TRBJ2-5; TRBD1 might be the D (6 bases). V gave up 1 base and J gave up 4 bases, with 10 bases separating them. CDR1 is SEHNR and CDR2 is FQNEAQ in the germline V gene (reference sequence). The CDR3 has 14 residues. CDR3 loop: CASSLVVGGETQYF. The CDR3 DNA is TGTGCCAGCAGCTTAGTGGTAGGGGGAGAGACCCAGTACTTC.

This chain uses TRBV13 with TRBJ2-7; D remains unclear. With 8 bases removed from V and 3 bases from J, the gap between germline ends came to 8 bases. This CDR3 has 11 residues. CDR1 and CDR2 (germline): PRHDT, FYEKMQ (reference sequence). The CDR3 region is CASGEHYEQYF. The CDR3 coding sequence is TGTGCCAGCGGCGAGCACTACGAGCAGTACTTC.

This chain joins TRBV30 and TRBJ1-4, with D uncertain. Germline V gene sequence: CDR1 GTSNPN, CDR2 SVGIG (reference sequence). The CDR3 length is 13 residues. The V and J ends lost 4 bases and 8 bases respectively, with 14 bases between them. The CDR3 sequence: CAWIDGNSEKLFF. The CDR3 nucleotides are TGTGCCTGGATTGATGGGAATTCCGAAAAACTGTTTTTT.

J is TRBJ2-3 and V is TRBV7-3; 9 nucleotides agree with TRBD1. This CDR3 comprises 16 residues. CDR1 is SGHTA, CDR2 FQGTGA, per germline. After removal of 5 bases from V and 2 bases from J, the junction contained 8 bases not matched to a gene. CDR3 in amino acids: CASSARTGANTDTQYF. DNA for the CDR3: TGTGCCAGCAGCGCACGGACAGGGGCGAACACAGATACGCAGTATTTT.

The CDR3 sequence: CASSRTTVGEQYF. The CDR3 DNA follows: TGTGCCAGCAGTCGGACGACGGTTGGGGAGCAGTACTTC. The chain carries TRBV28 and TRBJ2-7; D is unclear. Germline V gene lookup returns CDR1 MDHEN and CDR2 SYDVKM. Trimming stripped 5 bases from V and 7 bases from J, with 15 bases between. The CDR3 consists of 13 residues.